The rows below give T cell receptor beta chains drawn from one sample of a study of beta chain features in type 1 diabetes. TCRdb keeps only in-frame clones here, not all; method: immunoSEQ multiplex PCR. The table includes approximately 260,000 clones, around 20% detected once. Sequences were obtained from naive CD4+ T cells from blood. The source is a woman aged 35 to 49 with type 1 diabetes. CDR3s include the opening cysteine and the closing phenylalanine or tryptophan. The D gene is left open where the match is weak.

J gene: TRBJ1-6; CDR3 length: 14; V gene: TRBV13; D gene: -; CDR3 protein: CASSLQGYNSPLHF
J gene: TRBJ1-6; CDR3 length: 14; V gene: TRBV7-9; D gene: -; CDR3 protein: CASSLVLENSPLHF
J gene: TRBJ2-4; CDR3 length: 14; V gene: TRBV19; D gene: -; CDR3 protein: CASSGELAKNIQYF
J gene: -; CDR3 length: 12; V gene: TRBV19; D gene: -; CDR3 protein: CASSPGGYEQYF
J gene: TRBJ1-2; CDR3 length: 14; V gene: TRBV5-1; D gene: -; CDR3 protein: CASSLPGQNYGYTF
J gene: TRBJ2-5; CDR3 length: 16; V gene: TRBV25-1; D gene: TRBD2; CDR3 protein: CASSELDAGEQETQYF
J gene: TRBJ2-2; CDR3 length: 14; V gene: TRBV7-2; D gene: -; CDR3 protein: CASSRTGDTGELFF
J gene: TRBJ2-5; CDR3 length: 14; V gene: TRBV7-2; D gene: TRBD1; CDR3 protein: CASSSGGHKETQYF
J gene: TRBJ2-7; CDR3 length: 14; V gene: TRBV29-1; D gene: TRBD1; CDR3 protein: CSVLTGTGEGEQYF
J gene: TRBJ2-7; CDR3 length: 15; V gene: TRBV28; D gene: TRBD2; CDR3 protein: CASSLSSGASYEQYF
J gene: TRBJ2-3; CDR3 length: 13; V gene: TRBV29-1; D gene: TRBD2; CDR3 protein: CSVGLAETDTQYF
J gene: TRBJ2-1; CDR3 length: 15; V gene: TRBV2; D gene: TRBD2; CDR3 protein: CASSEEWTSGDEQFF
J gene: TRBJ2-7; CDR3 length: 17; V gene: TRBV9; D gene: TRBD2; CDR3 protein: CASSVAPAGARSYEQYF
J gene: TRBJ2-5; CDR3 length: 12; V gene: TRBV2; D gene: -; CDR3 protein: CASERVDGTQYF
J gene: TRBJ1-3; CDR3 length: 15; V gene: TRBV9; D gene: -; CDR3 protein: CASSVSGLTGNTIYF
J gene: TRBJ1-1; CDR3 length: 15; V gene: TRBV5-6; D gene: TRBD1; CDR3 protein: CASSAGTGVGTEAFF
J gene: TRBJ2-2; CDR3 length: 10; V gene: TRBV6-6; D gene: -; CDR3 protein: CATREGELFF
J gene: TRBJ2-4; CDR3 length: 12; V gene: TRBV29-1; D gene: TRBD1; CDR3 protein: CSAGQGAGIQYF
J gene: TRBJ2-4; CDR3 length: 14; V gene: TRBV5-6; D gene: TRBD1; CDR3 protein: CASSIQGTKNIQYF
J gene: TRBJ2-5; CDR3 length: 13; V gene: TRBV7-7; D gene: -; CDR3 protein: CASSLSREETQYF
J gene: TRBJ2-5; CDR3 length: 15; V gene: TRBV7-2; D gene: TRBD2; CDR3 protein: CASSFTSGGPETQYF
J gene: TRBJ2-7; CDR3 length: 14; V gene: TRBV30; D gene: -; CDR3 protein: CAWSVGPGPYEQYF
J gene: TRBJ2-3; CDR3 length: 16; V gene: TRBV5-1; D gene: -; CDR3 protein: CASSFGRTGSTDTQYF
J gene: TRBJ2-7; CDR3 length: 12; V gene: TRBV30; D gene: -; CDR3 protein: CAWDPSGYEQYF
J gene: TRBJ2-5; CDR3 length: 12; V gene: TRBV18; D gene: TRBD1; CDR3 protein: CASSGTGETQYF
J gene: TRBJ2-1; CDR3 length: 15; V gene: TRBV30; D gene: TRBD2; CDR3 protein: CAWSVGTSGYNEQFF